This T cell receptor beta chain was observed in a study of blood T cell repertoires in COVID-19. Study-level information: Some COVID-19 samples were acute and others convalescent; all came from the United States, Italy and Spain. The cDNA or gDNA used as material had been derived from T cells, B-cell-depleted T cells, or PBMCs.

Germline-derived CDR1 and CDR2 are LGHDT and YNNKEL (reference sequence). V was clipped by 5 bases and J by 0 bases; unmatched bases: 2. The CDR3 consists of 15 residues. Per the original data handling: Estimation of nucleated cell counts was performed using reference gene primer amplification. The repertoire was sequenced with immunoSEQ multiplex PCR; TCRdb's copy has only in-frame clones and lacks some. The D gene and trimming were derived from the DNA, and the V and J assignments and clone size from that table. The sample lists under 150,000 clones, about 77% occurring once. The chain couples TRBV3-1 (or the pseudogene TRBV3-2) to TRBJ2-1; 9 bases match TRBD2. The receptor comes from a man in his sixties with acute or convalescent COVID-19. Input material: peripheral blood. CDR3 amino acids: CASSTGLASYNEQFF. CDR3 coding DNA: TGTGCCAGCAGCACGGGACTAGCCTCCTACAATGAGCAGTTCTTC.